Shown below are 25 T cell receptor beta chains from a single sample sequenced in a study of cytomegalovirus exposure and HLA in healthy donors. PCR amplification relied on 60 Vbeta primers (plus 13 Jbeta primers). Only in-frame clones appear in the TCRdb table, and some are missing; sequencing was by immunoSEQ multiplex PCR. Of about 200,000 clones in the sample, about 86% were seen once. Sequenced material: PBMCs. The receptor source for this set is a woman aged 25 to 39 in good health and CMV-seronegative.

The chain links TRBV6-6 to TRBJ2-7; tentatively, D is TRBD2 (5 bases). CDR3 length: 15 residues. Germline V lookup: CDR1 MNHNY, CDR2 SVGAGI (reference sequence). V was cut by 0 bases and J by 3 bases, with 12 bases left in between. DNA of the CDR3: TGTGCCAGCAGTTACTCACCATTTGGAGGCTACGAGCAGTACTTC. Translated, it gives CASSYSPFGGYEQYF.

J is TRBJ2-3 and V is TRBV9, with 8 bases identical to TRBD2. Germline values: CDR1 SGDLS, CDR2 YYNGEE. The CDR3 loop spans 15 amino acids. With 6 bases clipped from V and 5 bases from J, the junction kept 11 bases outside the gene matches. Here the CDR3 DNA reads TGTGCCAGCACCCGACGGGGGGGTAATCTAGATACGCAGTATTTT. This codes for CASTRRGGNLDTQYF.

The chain links TRBV5-1 to TRBJ2-3; D is undetermined. V was shortened by 2 bases and J by 2 bases, with 3 bases between the two germline ends. This CDR3 comprises 12 residues. CDR1 SGHRS and CDR2 YFSETQ come from the germline V gene. CDR3 region: CASSFYTDTQYF. Written as DNA, the CDR3 is TGCGCCAGCAGCTTCTACACAGATACGCAGTATTTT. Supplemented by reference TRBV5-1 and TRBJ2-3, the full variable domain reads KAGVTQTPRYLIKTRGQQVTLSCSPISGHRSVSWYQQTPGQGLQFLFEYFSETQRNKGNFPGRFSGRQFSNSRSEMNVSTLELGDSALYLCASSFYTDTQYFGPGTRLTVL.

The gene calls are TRBV5-6 and TRBJ2-6; D gene unclear. The CDR3 length is 17 residues. Between the trimmed V and J ends, which lost 2 bases and 4 bases, there was a span of 16 bases. The germline V gene has CDR1 SGHDT and CDR2 YYEEEE. The DNA of the CDR3 is TGTGCCAGCAGCTTTTTCAGCAGGCTACCCGGGGCCAACGTCCTGACTTTC. Its translation is CASSFFSRLPGANVLTF.

The V gene is TRBV28, the J gene TRBJ1-2; 8 positions match TRBD1. The CDR3 covers 15 residues. V lost 9 bases to trimming and J lost 4 bases; unmatched junction nucleotides: 13. Germline V gene sequence: CDR1 MDHEN, CDR2 SYDVKM. CDR3 coding DNA: TGTGCCAGTACAATTTTGGGACAGGAAAGCTATGGCTACACCTTC. Its translation: CASTILGQESYGYTF.

The chain couples TRBV6-1 to TRBJ1-5; 10 positions agree with TRBD1. Germline CDR1 and CDR2: MNHNS and SASEGT. Trimming at V came to 7 bases and at J to 7 bases, leaving 10 bases not matched to a gene. The CDR3 is 15 residues long. The CDR3: CASTLTGGARQPQHF. CDR3 in DNA: TGTGCCAGCACCTTGACAGGGGGCGCGAGGCAGCCCCAGCATTTT.

J is TRBJ2-2 and V is TRBV18, with D hard to call. CDR1 is KGHSH, CDR2 LQKENI, per germline. CDR3 length: 14 residues. V was trimmed by 5 bases and J by 2 bases, leaving 9 bases between them. CDR3 DNA: TGTGCCAGCTCAAACTTTATAAACACCGGGGAGCTGTTTTTT. Translating it yields CASSNFINTGELFF. The full variable domain, with the rest looked up from reference TRBV18 and TRBJ2-2, is NAGVMQNPRHLVRRRGQEARLRCSPMKGHSHVYWYRQLPEEGLKFMVYLQKENIIDESGMPKERFSAEFPKEGPSILRIQQVVRGDSAAYFCASSNFINTGELFFGEGSRLTVL.

This CDR3 reads CPQTGELFF. In DNA form, the CDR3 reads TGCCCCCAAACCGGGGAGCTGTTTTTT. The chain employs TRBV10-1 and TRBJ1-3; D uncertain. The assigned J gene may be wrong: the sequence end matches TRBJ2-2 better. The CDR3 runs to 9 residues. CDR1 is WNHNN, CDR2 SYGVQD, per germline (reference sequence).

V and J are TRBV10-2 and TRBJ2-1; D is ambiguous. The CDR3 spans 13 residues. The V end lost 11 bases, the J end lost 0 bases, and 11 bases lay between the germline ends. CDR1 WSHSY and CDR2 SAAADI come from the germline V gene. CDR3 amino acids: CAGSRGSYNEQFF. CDR3 nucleotides: TGCGCCGGCTCCCGTGGCTCCTACAATGAGCAGTTCTTC.

The chain is built from TRBV28 and TRBJ2-5, with no clear D. The V end lost 5 bases, the J end lost 5 bases, and 18 bases lay between the germline ends. This CDR3 comprises 15 residues. Germline V CDR1 and CDR2: MDHEN, SYDVKM. In DNA, the CDR3 is TGTGCCAGCAGTCCCCTAACCCAACTTCGGGAGACCCAGTACTTC. Protein: CASSPLTQLRETQYF.

The chain links TRBV7-9 to TRBJ2-3, with TRBD2 matching 8 bases. CDR3 size: 18 residues. Germline V gives CDR1 SEHNR, CDR2 FQNEAQ (reference sequence). Trimming at V came to 3 bases and at J to 0 bases, leaving 11 bases not matched to a gene. The CDR3 here is CASSFPRTTSGSTDTQYF. Here the CDR3 DNA reads TGTGCCAGCAGCTTCCCCCGAACTACTAGCGGTAGCACAGATACGCAGTATTTT.

This chain joins TRBV6-5 and TRBJ1-2; 12 bases line up with TRBD1. V shed 6 bases, J shed 7 bases, and the junction held 6 bases outside the gene matches. Germline values: CDR1 MNHEY, CDR2 SVGAGI. CDR3 length equals 14 residues. DNA for the CDR3: TGTGCCAGCAGCCCCGGGACAGGGGGCTCTGGCTACACCTTC. Its translation: CASSPGTGGSGYTF.

The rearrangement uses TRBV6-5 and TRBJ1-2; 12 positions agree with TRBD1. CDR3 length: 15 amino acids. In germline, CDR1 is MNHEY, CDR2 SVGAGI. Losses at the gene ends were 6 bases for V and 8 bases for J; bases not matched to a gene: 10. Written as DNA, the CDR3 is TGTGCCAGCAGCCCATCCGGGACAGGGGGCATGGGCTACACCTTC. Its protein is CASSPSGTGGMGYTF.

The chain is built from TRBV6-5 and TRBJ2-1; 9 bases map to TRBD2. The V segment lost 2 bases and the J segment 8 bases; nucleotides outside the gene matches: 4. The CDR3 totals 14 residues. Germline assignment: CDR1 MNHEY and CDR2 SVGAGI. This CDR3 is CASSYAGGRDEQFF. CDR3 bases: TGTGCCAGCAGTTACGCGGGGGGGCGGGATGAGCAGTTCTTC.

V and J are TRBV29-1 and TRBJ2-3; no firm D call. Looked up from germline, CDR1 is SQVTM and CDR2 is ANQGSEA. The germline V and J ends were trimmed by 5 bases and 0 bases, with 3 bases remaining between them. This CDR3 spans 11 amino acids. This chain's CDR3 is CSVLSTDTQYF. The CDR3 DNA reads as TGCAGCGTTCTCAGCACAGATACGCAGTATTTT.

This chain joins TRBV27 and TRBJ1-1; tentatively, D is TRBD1 (5 bases). V lost 2 bases and J lost 1, with 5 bases in between. Germline CDR1 reads MNHEY; CDR2 reads SMNVEV (reference sequence). This CDR3 contains 13 residues. The CDR3 DNA reads as TGTGCCAGCAGTTTAAGGGGGAACACTGAAGCTTTCTTT. The encoded protein is CASSLRGNTEAFF.

The rearrangement links TRBV5-1 to TRBJ2-5, with 13 bases matching TRBD2. The CDR3 has 16 residues. The trim removed 3 bases at V and 5 bases at J, leaving 7 bases unmatched. The germline V gene encodes CDR1 SGHRS and CDR2 YFSETQ. Here the CDR3 reads CASSSLTSGGPETQYF. The CDR3 bases are TGCGCCAGCAGCTCCCTGACTAGCGGGGGGCCGGAGACCCAGTACTTC. Full variable domain (missing parts from reference TRBV5-1 and TRBJ2-5): KAGVTQTPRYLIKTRGQQVTLSCSPISGHRSVSWYQQTPGQGLQFLFEYFSETQRNKGNFPGRFSGRQFSNSRSEMNVSTLELGDSALYLCASSSLTSGGPETQYFGPGTRLLVL.

This clone has more than one count but fewer than ten. The chain joins TRBV5-4 to TRBJ2-7; perhaps TRBD2 as D (6 bases). This CDR3 is 14 amino acids long. Looked up from germline, CDR1 is SGHNT and CDR2 is YYREEE (reference sequence). V was pared by 4 bases and J by 2 bases, with 13 bases between. The CDR3 region is CASSQGLLPYEQYF. The CDR3 DNA reads as TGTGCCAGCAGCCAGGGACTTCTGCCCTACGAGCAGTACTTC.

The chain employs TRBV29-1 and TRBJ2-6; TRBD1 matches at 9 bases. Trimming removed 6 bases from V and 0 bases from J; junction bases left unmatched: 12. There are 18 residues in the CDR3. Per the germline V gene, CDR1 is SQVTM and CDR2 is ANQGSEA. The CDR3 protein is CSVRDRESVISGANVLTF. The CDR3, as DNA: TGCAGCGTACGGGACAGGGAGAGTGTTATCTCTGGGGCCAACGTCCTGACTTTC.

The chain links TRBV5-1 to TRBJ2-1; D not certain. CDR3 length: 16 residues. V was shortened by 1 base and J by 0 bases, with 11 bases between the two germline ends. Germline V gene lookup returns CDR1 SGHRS and CDR2 YFSETQ. The CDR3 region is CASSLTAVSSYNEQFF. The DNA for the CDR3 is TGCGCCAGCAGCTTGACAGCTGTTAGCTCCTACAATGAGCAGTTCTTC.

V is TRBV5-5 and J is TRBJ2-2, with 7 positions matching TRBD2. Germline-derived CDR1 and CDR2 are SGHKS and YYEKEE (reference sequence). After removal of 0 bases from V and 3 bases from J, the junction contained 8 bases not matched to a gene. The CDR3 length is 17 residues. The CDR3, as DNA: TGTGCCAGCAGCTTGGCCGGAGGGAGGGCCGACACCGGGGAGCTGTTTTTT. This sequence encodes CASSLAGGRADTGELFF.

The chain recombines TRBV7-9 with TRBJ2-2; 7 bases are a match to TRBD1. V was clipped by 5 bases and J by 2 bases; unmatched bases: 5. This CDR3 region has 15 residues. Looked up from germline, CDR1 is SEHNR and CDR2 is FQNEAQ (reference sequence). The CDR3 nucleotides are TGTGCCAGCAGCCTCAGGGGGACCAACACCGGGGAGCTGTTTTTT. Its protein is CASSLRGTNTGELFF.

The chain joins TRBV28 to TRBJ2-5; 9 nucleotides match TRBD2. The CDR3 loop spans 16 amino acids. CDR1 is MDHEN and CDR2 is SYDVKM in the germline V gene. V gave up 4 bases and J gave up 5 bases; unmatched junction bases: 11. Here the CDR3 reads CASSSLGGGARETQYF. As DNA, the CDR3 is TGTGCCAGCAGTTCTTTAGGCGGGGGGGCCAGGGAGACCCAGTACTTC.

The chain carries TRBV9 and TRBJ2-2; tentative D call: TRBD1 (5 bases). V gave up 2 bases and J gave up 3 bases, with 11 bases separating them. The CDR3 contains 15 residues. In germline, CDR1 is SGDLS, CDR2 YYNGEE. In DNA form, the CDR3 reads TGTGCCAGCAGCGTCAGGGATGAGGACACCGGGGAGCTGTTTTTT. Encoded protein: CASSVRDEDTGELFF.

Note on this clone: The CDR3 ends on some other residue instead of the conserved phenylalanine or tryptophan, so this is likely a read error. The DNA is left out, because the CDR3 cannot be placed on it with certainty; the CDR3 is given as TCRdb lists it. This chain links TRBV5-5 with TRBJ2-3; the table's D call, TRBD2, has no DNA check behind it. The germline gives CDR1 SGHKS, CDR2 YYEKEE (reference sequence). The CDR3 length is 10 residues, termini included. The CDR3 sequence is CASRREGPQE.